Described below is a single TCR beta chain sequence and its context. Its antigen remains unknown. The CDR3 runs 12 residues. V gave up 4 bases and J gave up 2 bases, with 5 bases separating them. Germline V lookup: CDR1 LNHDA, CDR2 SQIVND (reference sequence). All the people who gave samples were healthy bone marrow donors. Researchers ran the PCR with 60 Vbeta and 13 Jbeta primers. Method: immunoSEQ multiplex PCR; TCRdb's copy keeps in-frame clones and lacks some. Its table records roughly 200,000 clones. The data are from a study of cytomegalovirus exposure and HLA in healthy donors. Study results and caveats: Researchers left out some V segments, among them TRBV6-2 and TRBV6-3, as indistinguishable.

The receptor comes from a girl aged 2 to 9 in good health and CMV-seropositive. The J gene is TRBJ2-5, the V gene TRBV19; possible D gene TRBD2, 5 bases. Material: PBMCs. The CDR3: CASSRTQETQYF. The CDR3 DNA follows: TGTGCCAGTAGTAGGACTCAAGAGACCCAGTACTTC.